The 19 T cell receptor beta chains in this list originate from one sample, sequenced in a study of cytomegalovirus exposure and HLA in healthy donors. The study ran its PCR with 60 Vbeta and 13 Jbeta primers. The repertoire was sequenced with immunoSEQ multiplex PCR; TCRdb's copy has only in-frame clones and lacks some. This table holds roughly 150,000 clones, 70% to 85% found once. The material sequenced was PBMCs. The receptors here all came from a woman aged 50 to 65 in good health and CMV-seropositive.

The count of this clone is one. The DNA for the CDR3 is TGCGCCAGCAGCCAAGATTTGGGAGGAGATACGCAGTATTTT. Translating it yields CASSQDLGGDTQYF. The chain carries TRBV4-3 and TRBJ2-3, with a weak D call TRBD2 (6 bases). V lost 0 bases and J lost 5, with 9 bases in between. CDR3 length: 14 residues. The germline gives CDR1 LGHNA, CDR2 YSLEER.

The genes are TRBV9 and TRBJ2-3, with a weak D call TRBD2 (7 bases). Germline V gene lookup returns CDR1 SGDLS and CDR2 YYNGEE. Between the trimmed V and J ends, which lost 0 bases and 5 bases, there was a span of 13 bases. This CDR3 has 15 amino acids. The CDR3 coding sequence is TGTGCCAGCAGCGTAGTAGGGGGGGCCGTAGATACGCAGTATTTT. Translating it yields CASSVVGGAVDTQYF.

V gene TRBV9 combines with J gene TRBJ2-3, with 8 bases aligning to TRBD2. In germline, CDR1 is SGDLS, CDR2 YYNGEE. There are 15 residues in the CDR3. J was trimmed by 1 base and V by 0 bases; bases with no gene match: 1. CDR3 in amino acids: CASSVATSGTDTQYF. Here the CDR3 DNA reads TGTGCCAGCAGCGTAGCGACTAGCGGCACAGATACGCAGTATTTT. Together with reference TRBV9 and TRBJ2-3, the CDR3 gives the full variable domain: DSGVTQTPKHLITATGQRVTLRCSPRSGDLSVYWYQQSLDQGLQFLIQYYNGEERAKGNILERFSAQQFPDLHSELNLSSLELGDSALYFCASSVATSGTDTQYFGPGTRLTVL.

This rearrangement joins TRBV7-2 to TRBJ1-6; D gene uncertain. Germline V lookup: CDR1 SGHTA, CDR2 FQGNSA. The V and J ends lost 3 bases and 0 bases respectively, with 9 bases between them. This CDR3 is built from 16 residues. In nucleotides, the CDR3 is TGTGCCAGCAGCTTGCGTCCGAGCTCCTATAATTCACCCCTCCACTTT. Its protein product is CASSLRPSSYNSPLHF. Looking up the rest from reference TRBV7-2 and TRBJ1-6 gives the full variable domain: GAGVSQSPSNKVTEKGKDVELRCDPISGHTALYWYRQSLGQGLEFLIYFQGNSAPDKSGLPSDRFSAERTGGSVSTLTIQRTQQEDSAVYLCASSLRPSSYNSPLHFGNGTRLTVT.

The V and J genes are TRBV6-5 and TRBJ2-1; 8 nucleotides match TRBD1. This CDR3 has 16 residues. Germline CDR1 is MNHEY and CDR2 is SVGAGI. The junction had 10 bases not matched to a gene; V was cut back by 2 bases and J by 7 bases. The CDR3: CASSYRAGGAGNEQFF. The CDR3 DNA reads TGTGCCAGCAGTTACCGGGCAGGGGGCGCAGGTAATGAGCAGTTCTTC.

This chain uses TRBV4-3 with TRBJ2-2; a possible D gene is TRBD1 (6 bases). The CDR3 runs to 14 residues. Trimming shortened V by 1 base and J by 4 bases, and 7 bases separated the two germline ends. In germline, CDR1 is LGHNA, CDR2 YSLEER. This CDR3 reads CASSQGTVTGELFF. CDR3 DNA sequence: TGCGCCAGCAGCCAAGGGACAGTCACCGGGGAGCTGTTTTTT.

The chain uses TRBV4-2 and TRBJ2-1, with D maybe TRBD2 (6 bases). V lost 1 base to trimming and J lost 5 bases, with 12 bases between them. CDR3 length equals 15 residues. Germline values: CDR1 LGHNA, CDR2 YNFKEQ. In DNA form, the CDR3 reads TGTGCCAGCAGCCAAGCCGGGACTTACAACAATGAGCAGTTCTTC. It yields the protein CASSQAGTYNNEQFF.

J is TRBJ1-1 and V is TRBV21-1; the tabulated D call, TRBD1, remains unverified against the DNA. TRBV21-1 is termed a pseudogene. CDR3 length equals 12 residues. The CDR3 nucleotides are TGTGCCAGCGGACAGCTGAACACTGAAGCTTTCTTT. Its protein product is CASGQLNTEAFF.

The rearrangement links TRBV4-2 to TRBJ2-7; D unclear. This CDR3 has 15 amino acids. Germline V gives CDR1 LGHNA, CDR2 YNFKEQ. The V end was cut by 1 base, the J end by 0 bases, with 10 bases between. The CDR3 DNA follows: TGTGCCAGCAGCCAAGGAGCGATTAGCTCCTACGAGCAGTACTTC. It yields the protein CASSQGAISSYEQYF.

V usage is TRBV19 and J usage is TRBJ1-6; D possibly corresponds to TRBD1 (5 bases). Germline V gene data show CDR1 as LNHDA and CDR2 as SQIVND (reference sequence). This CDR3 is built from 15 residues. The V gene lost 4 bases and the J gene lost 14 bases, with 21 bases spanning the gap. CDR3 protein: CASSTGGTGNVALHF. The CDR3 coding sequence is TGTGCCAGTAGTACAGGCGGGACCGGGAACGTAGCCCTCCACTTT.

V is TRBV28 and J is TRBJ2-6, with a weak D call TRBD1 (5 bases). V lost 4 bases and J lost 4, with 11 bases in between. Germline V gene sequence: CDR1 MDHEN, CDR2 SYDVKM. The CDR3 loop spans 15 amino acids. CDR3 sequence reads: CASSSRGAGANVLTF. CDR3 DNA: TGTGCCAGCAGTTCCCGTGGGGCCGGGGCCAACGTCCTGACTTTC. Full variable domain (remainder filled in from reference TRBV28 and TRBJ2-6): DVKVTQSSRYLVKRTGEKVFLECVQDMDHENMFWYRQDPGLGLRLIYFSYDVKMKEKGDIPEGYSVSREKKERFSLILESASTNQTSMYLCASSSRGAGANVLTFGAGSRLTVL.

This chain uses TRBV4-2 with TRBJ1-2, with D tentatively TRBD1 (5 bases). The V end lost 4 bases, the J end lost 8 bases, and 14 bases lay between the germline ends. This CDR3 region has 13 residues. The germline gives CDR1 LGHNA, CDR2 YNFKEQ. Here the CDR3 reads CASSPGRVGGYTF. The CDR3 coding sequence is TGTGCCAGCAGCCCCGGCAGGGTGGGAGGCTACACCTTC.

CDR3 DNA: TGTGCCAGCGGAAGCGTCGGAGAGCAGTTCTTC. This codes for CASGSVGEQFF. This chain links TRBV13 with TRBJ2-1; D is unresolved. CDR1 is PRHDT, CDR2 FYEKMQ, per germline (reference sequence). V was pared by 8 bases and J by 10 bases, with 12 bases between. CDR3 size: 11 residues.

The rearrangement links TRBV15 to TRBJ2-1; 10 bases are shared with TRBD2. Germline V CDR1 and CDR2: LNHNV, YYDKDF (reference sequence). The ends lost 2 bases at V and 7 bases at J; junction bases unmatched: 14. This CDR3 is built from 18 residues. The CDR3, as DNA: TGTGCCACCAGCAGACACCCCAGTAGGCTAGCGGGGGCGAATGAGCAGTTCTTC. The encoded protein is CATSRHPSRLAGANEQFF.

The chain has TRBV11-2 and TRBJ2-7, with 12 bases that match TRBD1. Per the germline V gene, CDR1 is SGHAT and CDR2 is FQNNGV. With 4 bases clipped from V and 3 bases from J, the junction kept 4 bases outside the gene matches. The CDR3 has 15 residues. CDR3 coding DNA: TGTGCCAGCAGCTGGGGGACAGGGGGCTACTACGAGCAGTACTTC. This sequence encodes CASSWGTGGYYEQYF.

The CDR3 protein is CASSLRAGPTEAFF. The CDR3 DNA sequence: TGTGCCAGCAGCTTGCGGGCGGGGCCGACTGAAGCTTTCTTT. The V call is TRBV5-4, the J call TRBJ1-1; a possible D gene is TRBD1 (5 bases). Germline values: CDR1 SGHNT, CDR2 YYREEE (reference sequence). The germline V and J ends were trimmed by 1 base and 5 bases, with 12 bases remaining between them. The CDR3 spans 14 residues.

This clone has a single count. This chain uses TRBV2 with TRBJ2-7; D is possibly TRBD1 (5 bases). V was shortened by 5 bases and J by 4 bases, with 6 bases between the two germline ends. The CDR3 is 11 amino acids. Per germline, CDR1 SNHLY and CDR2 FYNNEI. CDR3 DNA: TGTGCCAGCAGTACAGGTTACGAGCAGTACTTC. Translating it yields CASSTGYEQYF.

V is TRBV5-6 and J is TRBJ1-1, with D possibly TRBD1 on 5 matching bases. The CDR3 has 14 residues. Germline CDR1 is SGHDT and CDR2 is YYEEEE. Trimming pared 3 bases from V and 2 bases from J, leaving 11 bases between. The CDR3: CASSSTGGNTEAFF. The CDR3 coding sequence is TGTGCCAGCAGCTCGACGGGGGGAAACACTGAAGCTTTCTTT.

Comment on this clone: This specimen includes other DNA sequences encoding the same CDR3. This chain joins TRBV7-8 and TRBJ1-5, with TRBD1 as a possible D gene (5 bases). Germline-derived CDR1 and CDR2 are SGHVS and FQNEAQ. The CDR3 is 12 residues long. Trimming shortened V by 5 bases and J by 7 bases, and 9 bases separated the two germline ends. CDR3 coding DNA: TGTGCCAGCAGCCCTCAGGGACAGCCCCAGCATTTT. Translating it yields CASSPQGQPQHF. Complete variable domain (other parts from reference TRBV7-8 and TRBJ1-5): GAGVSQSPRYKVAKRGQDVALRCDPISGHVSLFWYQQALGQGPEFLTYFQNEAQLDKSGLPSDRFFAERPEGSVSTLKIQRTQQEDSAVYLCASSPQGQPQHFGDGTRLSIL.